This entry lists 5 T cell receptor beta chains sequenced from one sample in a study of T cells in tuberculosis. Sequencing used immunoSEQ multiplex PCR; TCRdb keeps in-frame clones, though not all of them. The table has about 43,000 clones, approximately 94% seen once. The specimen sequenced was PBMCs. Receptors were obtained from a donor aged 10-29 years with latent tuberculosis or without tuberculosis infection. Some clones in this sample may be carry-over from other donors' samples.

The sample holds one count of this clone. CDR3 nucleotides: TGTGCCAGCAGCCAGAAGGGGTCGGGGGAGCTGTTTTTT. Translated: CASSQKGSGELFF. The rearrangement uses TRBV7-7 and TRBJ2-2; TRBD1 is a possible D gene (5 bases). CDR1 and CDR2 from the germline V gene are SSHAT and FNYEAQ (reference sequence). V was trimmed by 5 bases and J by 8 bases, leaving 12 bases between them. There are 13 residues in the CDR3.

CDR3 amino acids: CASSFSRVSGNTIYF. CDR3 nucleotides: TGTGCCAGTTCCTTTAGCCGGGTCTCTGGAAACACCATATATTTT. The chain links TRBV7-2 to TRBJ1-3; no definite D call. The CDR3 is made up of 15 amino acids. Germline CDR1 and CDR2: SGHTA and FQGNSA. The germline V and J ends were trimmed by 9 bases and 0 bases, with 15 bases remaining between them.

The genes are TRBV2 and TRBJ2-5, with D hard to call. Germline V gives CDR1 SNHLY, CDR2 FYNNEI. The CDR3 runs to 13 residues. The germline V and J ends were trimmed by 6 bases and 2 bases, with 10 bases remaining between them. The CDR3 loop reads CASRGSIQETQYF. The DNA of the CDR3 is TGTGCCAGCAGAGGTAGCATTCAAGAGACCCAGTACTTC.

The chain employs TRBV7-9 and TRBJ2-1; TRBD2 might be the D (5 bases). This CDR3 has 14 amino acids. V was pared by 11 bases and J by 6 bases, with 20 bases between. CDR1 is SEHNR and CDR2 is FQNEAQ in the germline V gene (reference sequence). The CDR3 protein is CAGGRADAGNEQFF. In nucleotides, the CDR3 is TGTGCCGGCGGAAGAGCGGATGCCGGCAATGAGCAGTTCTTC.

The chain is built from TRBV7-2 and TRBJ2-5, with unresolved D. Germline CDR1 SGHTA, CDR2 FQGNSA. The CDR3 runs 15 residues. V lost 1 base, J lost 1 base, and 10 bases lay in between. CDR3 nucleotide sequence: TGTGCCAGCAGCTTAGGGCCAACAGTCCAAGAGACCCAGTACTTC. This codes for CASSLGPTVQETQYF.